This paragraph covers one T cell receptor (beta chain) sequence. Its antigen is unknown. The sample comes from a study of radiotherapy plus CTLA-4 blockade in lung cancer. Study findings and constraints: Dynamics of early blood T cell clones, together with interferon-beta, were reportedly the best predictors of response. In blood, TCR clones derived from the tumor expanded after radiotherapy plus ipilimumab.

Data came from immunoSEQ multiplex PCR; TCRdb stores just in-frame clones and leaves some out. The sample records more than 90,000 clones, over 65% being singletons. Chemo-refractory metastatic non-small-cell lung cancer patients were treated with focal radiation plus CTLA-4 blockade with ipilimumab. Per germline, CDR1 SGHRS and CDR2 YFSETQ. Deletions cut 0 bases from V and 4 bases from J, with 9 bases between. This CDR3 has 14 residues. Sequencing was performed on peripheral blood, taken from a patient treated with radiotherapy plus ipilimumab. This receptor was taken from a human donor with non-small cell lung cancer that progressed on radiotherapy plus ipilimumab. Some clones in this sample may be carry-over from other donors' samples. The gene calls are TRBV5-1 and TRBJ2-3; D may correspond to TRBD1 or TRBD2 (5 bases each). The CDR3 coding sequence is TGCGCCAGCAGCTTGGCTGGGGGAGCAGATACGCAGTATTTT. It yields the protein CASSLAGGADTQYF. The variable domain in full, with the rest retrieved from reference TRBV5-1 and TRBJ2-3, is KAGVTQTPRYLIKTRGQQVTLSCSPISGHRSVSWYQQTPGQGLQFLFEYFSETQRNKGNFPGRFSGRQFSNSRSEMNVSTLELGDSALYLCASSLAGGADTQYFGPGTRLTVL.